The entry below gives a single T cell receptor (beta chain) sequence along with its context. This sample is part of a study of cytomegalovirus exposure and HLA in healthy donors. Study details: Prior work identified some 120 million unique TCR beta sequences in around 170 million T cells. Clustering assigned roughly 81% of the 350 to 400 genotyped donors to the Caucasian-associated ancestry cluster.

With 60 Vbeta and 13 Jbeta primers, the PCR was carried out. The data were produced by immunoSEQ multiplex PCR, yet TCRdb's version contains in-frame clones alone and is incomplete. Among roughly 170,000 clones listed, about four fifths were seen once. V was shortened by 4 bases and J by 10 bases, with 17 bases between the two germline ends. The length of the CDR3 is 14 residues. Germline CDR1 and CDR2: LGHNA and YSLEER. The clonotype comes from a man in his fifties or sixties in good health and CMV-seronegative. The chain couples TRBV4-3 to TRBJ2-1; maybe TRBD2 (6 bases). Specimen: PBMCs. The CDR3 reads CASSPGPSREEQFF. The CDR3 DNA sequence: TGCGCCAGCAGCCCCGGGCCATCCCGGGAGGAGCAGTTCTTC.